Listed here are 15 T cell receptor beta chains from one sample, sequenced in a study of OX40 agonist ivuxolimab in advanced cancers. The table came from immunoSEQ multiplex PCR; TCRdb's copy has only in-frame clones and leaves some out. The sample holds more than 100,000 clones; roughly 95% are singletons and the top ten take roughly 0.15%. Specimen: CD4+ or CD8+ T cells sorted from blood, collected in a trial of the OX40 agonist ivuxolimab. The receptors stem from an adult with an advanced solid tumor such as melanoma, head and neck, liver or kidney cancer.

V gene TRBV25-1 combines with J gene TRBJ2-1; TRBD1 aligns across 9 bases. The CDR3 is 15 residues long. Trimming took 3 bases from V and 5 from J; bases not matched to a gene: 5. Germline assignment: CDR1 MGHDK and CDR2 SYGVNS. CDR3 DNA: TGTGCCAGCAGTGACCCCAGGACAGGGGACAATGAGCAGTTCTTC. It encodes CASSDPRTGDNEQFF.

CDR3 bases: TGTGCCAGCAGCTTAGCGAGTAGCTCCATCGACTACGAGCAGTACTTC. Translated: CASSLASSSIDYEQYF. The chain carries TRBV7-2 and TRBJ2-7; D gene ambiguous. With 0 bases removed from V and 3 bases from J, the gap between germline ends came to 15 bases. Per germline, CDR1 SGHTA and CDR2 FQGNSA. This CDR3 has 16 residues.

V is TRBV6-6 and J is TRBJ2-3; a possible D gene is TRBD1 (6 bases). The ends were cut back, 2 bases at V and 3 bases at J, with 6 bases in the middle. CDR1 is MNHNY and CDR2 is SVGAGI in the germline V gene (reference sequence). The CDR3 runs to 13 residues. CDR3 nucleotide sequence: TGTGCCAGCAGTTACGACAGGACAGATACGCAGTATTTT. Protein: CASSYDRTDTQYF.

The genes are TRBV7-6 and TRBJ1-6, with D possibly matching TRBD1 (6 bases). Trimming took off 0 bases at V and 9 bases at J, with 15 bases between the two ends. Germline V lookup: CDR1 SGHVS, CDR2 FNYEAQ. The CDR3 runs 16 residues. CDR3 residues: CASSLASGGTLSPLHF. CDR3 coding DNA: TGTGCCAGCAGCTTAGCGAGCGGGGGCACCCTTTCACCCCTCCACTTT.

V and J are TRBV7-9 and TRBJ2-5; D possibly corresponds to TRBD1 (6 bases). Germline V lookup: CDR1 SEHNR, CDR2 FQNEAQ (reference sequence). V shed 1 base and J shed 11 bases, with 14 bases lying between them. There are 13 residues in the CDR3. In DNA form, the CDR3 reads TGTGCCAGCAGCTTAGGGGGCACAGGGTTACAGTACTTC. This encodes CASSLGGTGLQYF.

A word on this clone: Other DNA sequences of this sample code for an identical CDR3. The rearrangement uses TRBV18 and TRBJ1-4, with D possibly matching TRBD1 (6 bases). The CDR3 is made up of 13 amino acids. V lost 6 bases and J lost 5, with 10 bases in between. Germline lookup yields CDR1 KGHSH and CDR2 LQKENI. The DNA for the CDR3 is TGTGCCAGCTCGCCCGGACAGAATGAAAAACTGTTTTTT. Encoded protein: CASSPGQNEKLFF. Together with reference TRBV18 and TRBJ1-4, the CDR3 gives the full variable domain: NAGVMQNPRHLVRRRGQEARLRCSPMKGHSHVYWYRQLPEEGLKFMVYLQKENIIDESGMPKERFSAEFPKEGPSILRIQQVVRGDSAAYFCASSPGQNEKLFFGSGTQLSVL.

This chain links TRBV2 with TRBJ1-1; the D is unclear. Per germline, CDR1 SNHLY and CDR2 FYNNEI. This CDR3 spans 11 amino acids. Deletions cut 7 bases from V and 11 bases from J, with 14 bases between. For the CDR3, the DNA is TGTGCCAGCACCGAGGCTCCACGGGCTTTCTTT. Translated, it gives CASTEAPRAFF.

The J gene is TRBJ2-2, the V gene TRBV6-5, with 7 positions matching TRBD1. Germline-derived CDR1 and CDR2 are MNHEY and SVGAGI. The trim removed 7 bases at V and 6 bases at J, leaving 5 bases unmatched. The CDR3 contains 13 residues. The CDR3 sequence is CASIGTVAGELFF. The CDR3 DNA follows: TGTGCCAGCATCGGGACAGTCGCCGGGGAGCTGTTTTTT.

This sequence joins TRBV18 and TRBJ1-4, with D possibly TRBD1 on 5 matching bases. The germline V gene encodes CDR1 KGHSH and CDR2 LQKENI. V shed 5 bases and J shed 3 bases, with 13 bases lying between them. This CDR3 has 15 residues. This CDR3 reads CASSLQGSPNEKLFF. CDR3 coding DNA: TGTGCCAGCTCATTGCAGGGATCCCCTAATGAAAAACTGTTTTTT. Based on the CDR3 plus reference TRBV18 and TRBJ1-4, the full variable domain is NAGVMQNPRHLVRRRGQEARLRCSPMKGHSHVYWYRQLPEEGLKFMVYLQKENIIDESGMPKERFSAEFPKEGPSILRIQQVVRGDSAAYFCASSLQGSPNEKLFFGSGTQLSVL.

Notes on this clone: At one boundary the junction diverges from the germline segment, which might be a read error. At the DNA level, this CDR3 is encoded by other sequences in the same sample as well. The chain employs TRBV18 and TRBJ1-2; perhaps TRBD1 as D (6 bases). The CDR3 is 14 residues long. Germline V gene lookup returns CDR1 KGHSH and CDR2 LQKENI. The CDR3 DNA sequence: TGTGCCAGCTCAGCCTACAGGGATGACTATGGCTACACCTTT. It translates to CASSAYRDDYGYTF.

The chain has TRBV2 and TRBJ1-4; D unresolved. V shed 1 base and J shed 4 bases, with 13 bases lying between them. CDR1 SNHLY and CDR2 FYNNEI come from the germline V gene. The CDR3 is 16 residues long. CDR3 sequence (DNA): TGTGCCAGCAGTGAAGGTCGGTTGCCCAGTAATGAAAAACTGTTTTTT. This codes for CASSEGRLPSNEKLFF.

V is TRBV19 and J is TRBJ1-5; no reliable D call. Trimming shortened V by 3 bases and J by 4 bases, and 13 bases separated the two germline ends. This CDR3 has 15 amino acids. CDR1 and CDR2 from the germline V gene are LNHDA and SQIVND (reference sequence). This CDR3 is CASSMASRANQPQHF. DNA of the CDR3: TGTGCCAGTAGTATGGCCTCCCGGGCAAATCAGCCCCAGCATTTT.

The chain employs TRBV5-1 and TRBJ2-5; 8 bases match TRBD1. J was trimmed by 7 bases and V by 4 bases; bases with no gene match: 6. The length of the CDR3 is 13 residues. Germline lookup yields CDR1 SGHRS and CDR2 YFSETQ. The CDR3 protein is CASSAGTGGTQYF. In DNA, the CDR3 is TGCGCCAGCAGCGCCGGGACAGGAGGGACCCAGTACTTC.

V and J are TRBV6-1 and TRBJ2-1; tentatively, D is TRBD1 (6 bases). The V end was cut by 6 bases, the J end by 5 bases, with 14 bases between. Germline V gives CDR1 MNHNS, CDR2 SASEGT. The CDR3 covers 14 residues. Here the CDR3 reads CASSNDRLDNEQFF. CDR3 DNA sequence: TGTGCCAGCAGCAACGACAGGTTGGACAATGAGCAGTTCTTC.

The chain joins TRBV9 to TRBJ2-1; 7 nucleotides agree with TRBD2. This CDR3 region has 16 residues. The germline V gene has CDR1 SGDLS and CDR2 YYNGEE. The junction had 13 bases not matched to a gene; V was cut back by 4 bases and J by 6 bases. The CDR3 sequence is CASSPRRGSTSNEQFF. The CDR3 DNA sequence: TGTGCCAGCAGCCCCCGGCGCGGGAGTACAAGCAATGAGCAGTTCTTC. Using reference TRBV9 and TRBJ2-1 for the parts outside the CDR3, the full variable domain is DSGVTQTPKHLITATGQRVTLRCSPRSGDLSVYWYQQSLDQGLQFLIQYYNGEERAKGNILERFSAQQFPDLHSELNLSSLELGDSALYFCASSPRRGSTSNEQFFGPGTRLTVL.